This T cell receptor (beta chain) was sequenced during a study of blood T cell repertoires in COVID-19. Study background: COVID-19 samples from acute and convalescent phases originated in the United States, Italy and Spain.

TCRdb's table, derived via immunoSEQ multiplex PCR, lists solely in-frame clones and lacks some. The table includes 300,000 to 500,000 clones, approximately 88% detected once. The CDR3 has 14 residues. Germline lookup yields CDR1 LGHDT and CDR2 YNNKEL (reference sequence). Trimming removed 3 bases from V and 7 bases from J, with 15 bases in between. Study members were between roughly 18 and 100 years old and lived in 20 to 25 US regions. Sequencing was done on a sample of PBMCs or T cells enriched from blood (not recorded which). This TCR was recovered from a woman in her forties with acute COVID-19. The rearrangement links TRBV3-1 (or the pseudogene TRBV3-2) to TRBJ1-1; possibly TRBD1 for D (6 bases). This CDR3 reads CASSQQGQLREAFF. The CDR3 nucleotides are TGTGCCAGCAGCCAGCAAGGACAGCTCCGTGAAGCTTTCTTT.